These 27 T cell receptor beta chains share one sample of origin, sequenced in a study of CD8 T cells in Susac syndrome. After extraction with the RNeasy kit, about 0.5 to 1 ug of the RNA was reverse transcribed using random hexamers. One entry per CDR3 protein, called by TCRdb with MiXCR from the immunoSEQ multiplex PCR reads. The table includes about 440,000 distinct CDR3 sequences, more than 80% detected once. Sequencing was carried out using CD8+ T cells from PBMCs. Receptors originate from a human donor with multiple sclerosis.

The chain couples TRBV28 to TRBJ2-7; perhaps TRBD1 as D (5 bases). Trimming left V 5 bases short and J 3 bases short, with 14 bases between. Germline CDR1 MDHEN, CDR2 SYDVKM. The CDR3 has 14 residues. The CDR3 region is CASSLPGADYEQYF. CDR3 sequence (DNA): TGTGCCAGCAGTCTCCCTGGGGCCGACTACGAGCAGTACTTC.

J is TRBJ2-7 and V is TRBV4-1, with TRBD1 as a possible D gene (6 bases). CDR1 and CDR2 from the germline V gene are MGHRA and YSYEKL. Trimming removed 4 bases at V and 5 bases at J, with 21 bases between. The CDR3 runs 16 residues. The CDR3 nucleotides read TGCGCCAGCAGCCCAACCGGGACATCAGTTCCCAACGAGCAGTACTTC. It specifies CASSPTGTSVPNEQYF.

The chain combines TRBV14 with TRBJ2-2; possibly TRBD2 for D (7 bases). CDR3 length equals 17 residues. Germline CDR1 SGHDN, CDR2 FVKESK. Deletions cut 0 bases from V and 4 bases from J, with 15 bases between. The chain's CDR3 is CASSQDFGGLGTGELFF. The DNA of the CDR3 is TGTGCCAGCAGCCAAGATTTCGGGGGGCTGGGCACCGGGGAGCTGTTTTTT.

The V and J genes are TRBV7-2 and TRBJ2-5; 7 bases fit TRBD1. Germline lookup yields CDR1 SGHTA and CDR2 FQGNSA. This CDR3 contains 16 residues. V trimming: 6 bases; J trimming: 1 base; junction bases outside the gene matches: 11. The CDR3 loop is CASSPPGQTIQETQYF. In nucleotides, the CDR3 is TGTGCCAGCAGTCCGCCGGGACAGACTATCCAAGAGACCCAGTACTTC.

The chain has TRBV11-2 and TRBJ2-7, with 7 bases lining up with TRBD2. After removal of 4 bases from V and 3 bases from J, the junction contained 6 bases not matched to a gene. Germline lookup yields CDR1 SGHAT and CDR2 FQNNGV. The length of the CDR3 is 14 residues. The CDR3 reads CASSSPGLRYEQYF. In DNA form, the CDR3 reads TGTGCCAGCAGCTCCCCGGGACTACGCTACGAGCAGTACTTC.

The chain links TRBV19 to TRBJ2-1, with D possibly being TRBD1 (5 bases). Germline assignment: CDR1 LNHDA and CDR2 SQIVND (reference sequence). Trimming took off 6 bases at V and 0 bases at J, with 9 bases between the two ends. The CDR3 covers 14 residues. CDR3: CASSPQASYNEQFF. The CDR3, as DNA: TGTGCCAGTAGCCCACAGGCCTCCTACAATGAGCAGTTCTTC.

A few counts support this clonotype. The V call is TRBV4-1, the J call TRBJ2-2; TRBD1 is a possible D gene (5 bases). Per germline, CDR1 MGHRA and CDR2 YSYEKL. The CDR3 loop spans 14 amino acids. V was shortened by 5 bases and J by 7 bases, with 14 bases between the two germline ends. Here the CDR3 reads CASSWVRGDGELFF. The CDR3 nucleotides read TGCGCCAGCAGCTGGGTTAGGGGTGACGGGGAGCTGTTTTTT.

CDR3 sequence: CASSQAVLLAGAPDTGELFF. CDR3 nucleotides: TGTGCCAGCAGCCAAGCCGTCCTCCTAGCGGGGGCGCCTGACACCGGGGAGCTGTTTTTT. The gene calls are TRBV3-1 and TRBJ2-2; 10 bases fit TRBD2. The CDR3 extends over 20 amino acids. J gave up 3 bases and V 1 base, and 14 bases lay outside the gene matches. From germline, CDR1 is LGHDT and CDR2 YNNKEL (reference sequence).

This chain connects TRBV9 to TRBJ1-2; D might be TRBD1 (6 bases). With 3 bases removed from V and 3 bases from J, the gap between germline ends came to 15 bases. CDR3 length equals 15 residues. Germline V gene sequence: CDR1 SGDLS, CDR2 YYNGEE. CDR3 loop: CASSDLDSAYYGYTF. As DNA, the CDR3 is TGTGCCAGCAGCGATCTGGACAGCGCCTACTATGGCTACACCTTC.

The chain has TRBV4-1 and TRBJ2-1; D gene ambiguous. Trimming stripped 1 base from V and 2 bases from J, with 3 bases between. The germline CDR1 and CDR2 sequences are MGHRA and YSYEKL. The CDR3 is made up of 13 amino acids. The CDR3 sequence is CASSQGPYNEQFF. CDR3 bases: TGCGCCAGCAGCCAAGGGCCCTACAATGAGCAGTTCTTC.

Of note for this clonotype: A junction end diverges from the germline sequence, so it may reflect a read error. The chain joins TRBV20-1 to TRBJ2-1; 11 nucleotides match TRBD2. Germline V gene data show CDR1 as DFQATT and CDR2 as SNEGSKA (reference sequence). The CDR3 is made up of 17 amino acids. The CDR3 here is CSTRGGFSGRDFDEQFF. CDR3 bases: TGCAGTACTAGGGGGGGATTTAGCGGGAGGGATTTCGATGAGCAGTTCTTC.

This chain connects TRBV19 to TRBJ2-1; unclear D gene. V was cut by 3 bases and J by 3 bases, with 15 bases left in between. In germline, CDR1 is LNHDA, CDR2 SQIVND (reference sequence). The CDR3 spans 16 residues. CDR3 DNA sequence: TGTGCCAGTAGTATTCGGTCCTTTGGGCACTACAATGAGCAGTTCTTC. Translation: CASSIRSFGHYNEQFF.

This clonotype appeared once. The chain has TRBV27 and TRBJ2-7; 9 bases map to TRBD1. The CDR3 is 13 residues long. CDR1 and CDR2 (germline): MNHEY, SMNVEV (reference sequence). V trimming: 6 bases; J trimming: 5 bases; junction bases outside the gene matches: 5. As DNA, the CDR3 is TGTGCCAGCAGCTCCGGGACAGGGCACGAGCAGTACTTC. This sequence encodes CASSSGTGHEQYF.

CDR3 loop: CATSPGLDNNEQFF. The CDR3 DNA sequence: TGTGCCACCAGCCCGGGACTTGACAACAATGAGCAGTTCTTC. The V gene is TRBV15, the J gene TRBJ2-1; D perhaps matches TRBD2 (6 bases). CDR1 and CDR2 (germline): LNHNV, YYDKDF (reference sequence). This CDR3 has 14 residues. V was clipped by 5 bases and J by 5 bases, with 13 bases between them.

The rearrangement joins TRBV15 to TRBJ1-5; 8 positions agree with TRBD1. Per germline, CDR1 LNHNV and CDR2 YYDKDF (reference sequence). V was pared by 4 bases and J by 4 bases, with 6 bases of the junction left unmatched. This CDR3 contains 15 residues. CDR3 residues: CATSTDRGANQPQHF. Here the CDR3 DNA reads TGTGCCACCAGCACCGACAGGGGCGCGAATCAGCCCCAGCATTTT. Together with reference TRBV15 and TRBJ1-5, the CDR3 gives the full variable domain: DAMVIQNPRYQVTQFGKPVTLSCSQTLNHNVMYWYQQKSSQAPKLLFHYYDKDFNNEADTPDNFQSRRPNTSFCFLDIRSPGLGDTAMYLCATSTDRGANQPQHFGDGTRLSIL.

The rearrangement links TRBV27 to TRBJ2-1; possibly TRBD1 or TRBD2 for D (5 bases each). Trimming shortened V by 5 bases and J by 0 bases, and 23 bases separated the two germline ends. This CDR3 region has 19 residues. CDR1 is MNHEY and CDR2 is SMNVEV in the germline V gene (reference sequence). CDR3 nucleotide sequence: TGTGCCAGCAGTACCAATGGGGGTATAATACAAAGCTCCTACAATGAGCAGTTCTTC. Its translation: CASSTNGGIIQSSYNEQFF.

This clonotype was observed a few times. The CDR3, as DNA: TGTGCCAGTAGTATTGGGATCTCCTACGAGCAGTACTTC. Encoded protein: CASSIGISYEQYF. The genes are TRBV19 and TRBJ2-7; D not certain. This CDR3 spans 13 amino acids. Trimming cost V 3 bases and J 0 bases, with 6 bases left between them. Germline V gene sequence: CDR1 LNHDA, CDR2 SQIVND (reference sequence). The variable domain in full, with the rest retrieved from reference TRBV19 and TRBJ2-7, is DGGITQSPKYLFRKEGQNVTLSCEQNLNHDAMYWYRQDPGQGLRLIYYSQIVNDFQKGDIAEGYSVSREKKESFPLTVTSAQKNPTAFYLCASSIGISYEQYFGPGTRLTVT.

The chain has TRBV2 and TRBJ2-5, with a tentative D call TRBD1 (5 bases). From germline, CDR1 is SNHLY and CDR2 FYNNEI. V lost 7 bases and J 4 bases, leaving 10 bases between the germline ends. The CDR3 has 12 amino acids. The CDR3 reads CASNQGAETQYF. The CDR3 DNA reads as TGTGCCAGCAACCAGGGTGCAGAGACCCAGTACTTC.

Remarks on this clonotype: The DNA is omitted, as the CDR3 cannot be located on it reliably, and the CDR3 follows TCRdb's listing. The chain links TRBV12-3 or TRBV12-4 to TRBJ2-1; the table's TRBD2 call for D was not verified on the DNA. The CDR3 is 13 residues long, ends included. CDR3 residues: CASSFGGGAERFF.

J is TRBJ1-5 and V is TRBV27; D unresolved. Germline-derived CDR1 and CDR2 are MNHEY and SMNVEV (reference sequence). The CDR3 is 15 residues long. The germline V and J ends were trimmed by 3 bases and 0 bases, with 9 bases remaining between them. DNA for the CDR3: TGTGCCAGCAGTTTTACCATATATAGCAATCAGCCCCAGCATTTT. Amino acid sequence: CASSFTIYSNQPQHF.

The CDR3 spells CASSNVGGRETQYF. The CDR3, as DNA: TGTGCCAGCAGCAACGTCGGGGGGCGAGAGACCCAGTACTTC. This sequence joins TRBV27 and TRBJ2-5; perhaps TRBD2 as D (7 bases). The germline gives CDR1 MNHEY, CDR2 SMNVEV (reference sequence). The CDR3 covers 14 residues. V dropped 6 bases and J dropped 4 bases, with 15 bases sitting between them.

V usage is TRBV15 and J usage is TRBJ1-3, with unresolved D. CDR1 is LNHNV and CDR2 is YYDKDF in the germline V gene (reference sequence). This CDR3 is built from 15 residues. Trimming shortened V by 0 bases and J by 2 bases, and 8 bases separated the two germline ends. CDR3 in amino acids: CATSRDGRPGNTIYF. The DNA for the CDR3 is TGTGCCACCAGCAGAGATGGGAGACCTGGAAACACCATATATTTT.

The genes are TRBV12-3 or TRBV12-4 and TRBJ2-5; the D gene is possibly TRBD1 (6 bases). V dropped 6 bases and J dropped 5 bases, with 13 bases sitting between them. The length of the CDR3 is 13 residues. The CDR3 DNA reads as TGTGCCAGCAGACAAGGGGGTCGGGAGACCCAGTACTTC. It translates to CASRQGGRETQYF.

The chain uses TRBV6-1 and TRBJ2-3, with 12 bases that match TRBD2. The trim removed 3 bases at V and 0 bases at J, leaving 1 base unmatched. From germline, CDR1 is MNHNS and CDR2 SASEGT. CDR3 length: 16 amino acids. The CDR3 region is CASSDGLAGSTDTQYF. The CDR3 nucleotides are TGTGCCAGCAGTGACGGACTAGCGGGAAGCACAGATACGCAGTATTTT.

The chain recombines TRBV3-1 with TRBJ1-3; D gene uncertain. The V and J ends lost 3 bases and 0 bases respectively, with 15 bases between them. The CDR3 is 17 amino acids. CDR1 is LGHDT, CDR2 YNNKEL, per germline (reference sequence). CDR3 amino acids: CASSHSWEGLSGNTIYF. The CDR3 DNA reads TGTGCCAGCAGCCATTCCTGGGAGGGCCTCTCTGGAAACACCATATATTTT.

This clonotype was found a few times. J is TRBJ2-1 and V is TRBV4-1; the D gene could be TRBD1 or TRBD2 (5 bases each). Germline V gene lookup returns CDR1 MGHRA and CDR2 YSYEKL. This CDR3 has 14 residues. With 1 base removed from V and 6 bases from J, the gap between germline ends came to 10 bases. CDR3 coding DNA: TGCGCCAGCAGCCAAGTGGGTGGGGGCAATGAGCAGTTCTTC. Its translation is CASSQVGGGNEQFF.

J is TRBJ2-7 and V is TRBV6-1; no reliable D call. V shed 7 bases and J shed 1 base, with 11 bases lying between them. Germline-derived CDR1 and CDR2 are MNHNS and SASEGT. The CDR3 consists of 13 residues. The CDR3 DNA sequence: TGTGCCAGCAATGGGGTCCCATCCTACGAGCAGTACTTC. Its translation: CASNGVPSYEQYF.